Below are 24 T cell receptor beta chains sequenced from a single sample in a study of blood T cell repertoires in COVID-19. Libraries were prepared by immunoSEQ multiplex PCR; TCRdb keeps only in-frame clonotypes and omits some of them. The top ten clones hold about 1.1% of a sample with approximately 400,000 clones, 88% of them seen once. The sequenced sample was PBMCs or T cells enriched from blood (not recorded which). These receptors all stem from a woman aged 18-29 years who had recovered from COVID-19.

The chain joins TRBV9 to TRBJ2-3; D might be TRBD1 (5 bases). The CDR3 is made up of 12 amino acids. CDR1 is SGDLS and CDR2 is YYNGEE in the germline V gene. V lost 4 bases and J lost 5, with 8 bases in between. CDR3 DNA sequence: TGTGCCAGCAGCTTTAGGGGAGATACGCAGTATTTT. It encodes CASSFRGDTQYF.

This chain connects TRBV5-4 to TRBJ1-2; perhaps TRBD1 as D (5 bases). The CDR3 runs to 15 residues. V dropped 4 bases and J dropped 6 bases, with 19 bases sitting between them. Germline-derived CDR1 and CDR2 are SGHNT and YYREEE (reference sequence). CDR3 nucleotides: TGTGCCAGCAGCCCTGGGACGGGGAGGCAGGATGGCTACACCTTC. Protein sequence: CASSPGTGRQDGYTF.

The rearrangement joins TRBV4-2 to TRBJ1-2; 7 nucleotides line up with TRBD1. The CDR3 is made up of 16 amino acids. Trimming cost V 0 bases and J 4 bases; bases outside gene matches: 8. CDR1 is LGHNA, CDR2 YNFKEQ, per germline. CDR3: CASSQDRGGVSYGYTF. The CDR3 coding sequence is TGTGCCAGCAGCCAAGATAGAGGGGGCGTAAGCTATGGCTACACCTTC.

The V and J genes are TRBV5-1 and TRBJ1-1, with 7 bases that match TRBD1. CDR1 and CDR2 from the germline V gene are SGHRS and YFSETQ. This CDR3 region has 15 residues. J lost 1 base, V lost 3 bases, and 6 bases had no gene match. The CDR3 spells CASSSFGQENTEAFF. The CDR3 DNA is TGCGCCAGCAGCTCCTTTGGACAGGAGAACACTGAAGCTTTCTTT.

The V and J genes are TRBV6-4 and TRBJ1-5; D not resolved. Trimming shortened V by 5 bases and J by 6 bases, and 11 bases separated the two germline ends. Per germline, CDR1 MRHNA and CDR2 SNTAGT. There are 13 residues in the CDR3. The CDR3 region is CASSREGGQPQHF. CDR3 DNA sequence: TGTGCCAGCAGTCGGGAGGGCGGTCAGCCCCAGCATTTT.

The chain couples TRBV7-9 to TRBJ2-5, with D possibly TRBD1 on 7 matching bases. The V gene lost 4 bases and the J gene lost 5 bases, with 14 bases spanning the gap. Germline V gene lookup returns CDR1 SEHNR and CDR2 FQNEAQ (reference sequence). The CDR3 covers 14 residues. Here the CDR3 DNA reads TGTGCCAGCAGCTCCCCCAGGGGGAGGGAGACCCAGTACTTC. Amino acid sequence: CASSSPRGRETQYF.

The V gene is TRBV14, the J gene TRBJ1-2; D gene unclear. Germline CDR1 and CDR2: SGHDN and FVKESK. V was shortened by 2 bases and J by 2 bases, with 6 bases between the two germline ends. The CDR3 totals 13 residues. In DNA, the CDR3 is TGTGCCAGCAGCCAAACAGAGAACTATGGCTACACCTTC. It translates to CASSQTENYGYTF.

This sequence joins TRBV10-3 and TRBJ2-5; TRBD2 matches at 11 bases. Trimming at V came to 6 bases and at J to 1 base, leaving 7 bases not matched to a gene. The germline V gene has CDR1 ENHRY and CDR2 SYGVKD. The CDR3 totals 16 residues. This CDR3 is CAIRSGTSGFQETQYF. CDR3 nucleotide sequence: TGTGCCATCAGATCCGGGACTAGCGGTTTCCAAGAGACCCAGTACTTC.

The V call is TRBV12-5, the J call TRBJ1-5; 8 bases match TRBD1. This CDR3 region has 15 residues. In germline, CDR1 is LGHNT, CDR2 FRNRAP. Trimming at V came to 6 bases and at J to 6 bases, leaving 10 bases not matched to a gene. The CDR3 region has the DNA TGTGCTAGTGGCCTACTACGACAGGGGCTTCAGCCCCAGCATTTT. Protein sequence: CASGLLRQGLQPQHF.

This CDR3 is CASSYGQGRTETQYF. The DNA of the CDR3 is TGTGCCAGCAGTTACGGACAGGGAAGGACAGAGACCCAGTACTTC. This chain joins TRBV6-5 and TRBJ2-5, with 8 bases identical to TRBD1. Per the germline V gene, CDR1 is MNHEY and CDR2 is SVGAGI. J lost 4 bases, V lost 2 bases, and 6 bases had no gene match. The CDR3 runs 15 residues.

This clone was observed a single time. V and J are TRBV3-1 (or the pseudogene TRBV3-2) and TRBJ2-7; TRBD1 matches 9 bases. Germline V gives CDR1 LGHDT, CDR2 YNNKEL (reference sequence). The CDR3 runs 14 residues. Trimming cost V 3 bases and J 4 bases; bases outside gene matches: 4. CDR3 in DNA: TGTGCCAGCAGCCATTGGGACAGGGTGTACGAGCAGTACTTC. It specifies CASSHWDRVYEQYF.

This clone was recorded only once. The chain employs TRBV11-2 and TRBJ1-2, with D possibly being TRBD1 (5 bases). The CDR3 spans 15 residues. In germline, CDR1 is SGHAT, CDR2 FQNNGV. With 0 bases removed from V and 2 bases from J, the gap between germline ends came to 10 bases. This chain's CDR3 is CASSLDWRQNYGYTF. The CDR3 bases are TGTGCCAGCAGCTTAGATTGGAGACAGAACTATGGCTACACCTTC.

The V gene is TRBV7-6, the J gene TRBJ2-3; TRBD2 agrees at 9 bases. Germline V gene data show CDR1 as SGHVS and CDR2 as FNYEAQ. Trimming cost V 2 bases and J 4 bases; bases outside gene matches: 13. CDR3 length: 18 residues. The CDR3 bases are TGTGCCAGCAGCTTAACGGAGGCGGGGGGGCCTGGAGCAGATACGCAGTATTTT. Protein product: CASSLTEAGGPGADTQYF.

The chain has TRBV4-1 and TRBJ2-5; 11 nucleotides match TRBD2. This CDR3 comprises 15 residues. Trimming cost V 4 bases and J 2 bases; bases outside gene matches: 3. CDR1 is MGHRA, CDR2 YSYEKL, per germline. Here the CDR3 DNA reads TGCGCCAGCAGCCCACGACTAGCGGGACAAGAGACCCAGTACTTC. It encodes CASSPRLAGQETQYF.

The CDR3 region has the DNA TGTGCCAGCAGCTTGGTCGTAACCTACGAGCAGTACTTC. Amino acid sequence: CASSLVVTYEQYF. The chain joins TRBV5-6 to TRBJ2-7; no clear D gene. The germline V gene encodes CDR1 SGHDT and CDR2 YYEEEE. V gave up 0 bases and J gave up 2 bases, with 6 bases separating them. There are 13 residues in the CDR3.

The table lists this clone with a few counts. The chain combines TRBV5-4 with TRBJ2-6; D perhaps matches TRBD2 (5 bases). The CDR3 contains 14 residues. Germline V CDR1 and CDR2: SGHNT, YYREEE (reference sequence). The V end was cut by 0 bases, the J end by 8 bases, with 9 bases between. CDR3 in DNA: TGTGCCAGCAGCTTGGATCCGGGGACCAACGTCCTGACTTTC. Translating gives CASSLDPGTNVLTF.

The chain uses TRBV27 and TRBJ1-6; a possible D gene is TRBD1 (6 bases). The V and J ends lost 6 bases and 8 bases respectively, with 14 bases between them. Germline values: CDR1 MNHEY, CDR2 SMNVEV (reference sequence). The CDR3 runs 14 residues. The CDR3 region has the DNA TGTGCCAGCAGGGTTACAGGGAGTCATTCACCCCTCCACTTT. Translating gives CASRVTGSHSPLHF.

The count of this clone is one. The gene calls are TRBV2 and TRBJ1-2; TRBD1 is a possible D gene (6 bases). The CDR3 covers 15 residues. Per the germline V gene, CDR1 is SNHLY and CDR2 is FYNNEI. V was cut by 4 bases and J by 7 bases, with 19 bases left in between. Here the CDR3 DNA reads TGTGCCAGCAGTGCTCAACAGGGTTTAGGGGGTGGCTACACCTTC. Translated: CASSAQQGLGGGYTF. The complete variable domain, with remaining parts taken from reference TRBV2 and TRBJ1-2, reads EPEVTQTPSHQVTQMGQEVILRCVPISNHLYFYWYRQILGQKVEFLVSFYNNEISEKSEIFDDQFSVERPDGSNFTLKIRSTKLEDSAMYFCASSAQQGLGGGYTFGSGTRLTVV.

The rearrangement joins TRBV5-1 to TRBJ2-3; D gene unclear. The CDR3 consists of 16 residues. The V and J ends lost 0 bases and 1 base respectively, with 12 bases between them. CDR1 is SGHRS and CDR2 is YFSETQ in the germline V gene. The CDR3 region is CASSLATKKGTDTQYF. In nucleotides, the CDR3 is TGCGCCAGCAGCTTGGCGACAAAAAAGGGCACAGATACGCAGTATTTT.

The chain has TRBV7-9 and TRBJ1-1; D might be TRBD1 (6 bases). Deletions cut 5 bases from V and 1 base from J, with 14 bases between. This CDR3 contains 15 residues. CDR1 and CDR2 (germline): SEHNR, FQNEAQ (reference sequence). The CDR3 coding sequence is TGTGCCAGCAGCGACCCGGGAGGGGGGAACACTGAAGCTTTCTTT. It codes for CASSDPGGGNTEAFF.

The V and J genes are TRBV13 and TRBJ1-1; the D gene is possibly TRBD1 (5 bases). CDR3 length: 11 amino acids. Germline V gene lookup returns CDR1 PRHDT and CDR2 FYEKMQ (reference sequence). The V end lost 1 base, the J end lost 8 bases, and 5 bases lay between the germline ends. The CDR3 loop reads CASSLDREAFF. The CDR3 region has the DNA TGTGCCAGCAGCTTAGACAGGGAAGCTTTCTTT.

The chain joins TRBV30 to TRBJ2-1; D might be TRBD2 (6 bases). Between the trimmed V and J ends, which lost 7 bases and 8 bases, there was a span of 27 bases. The CDR3 has 16 amino acids. Germline CDR1 is GTSNPN and CDR2 is SVGIG (reference sequence). The CDR3 region is CASSPGLRDGGDEQFF. The CDR3 DNA follows: TGTGCCTCATCTCCGGGACTGCGGGATGGAGGCGATGAGCAGTTCTTC.

CDR3 sequence: CASSLGLTSSYNEQFF. CDR3 DNA sequence: TGTGCCAGCAGCTTAGGACTAACGAGCTCCTACAATGAGCAGTTCTTC. V gene TRBV7-6 combines with J gene TRBJ2-1; a possible D gene is TRBD2 (5 bases). V lost 1 base, J lost 0 bases, and 10 bases lay in between. The CDR3 sequence is 16 residues long. Germline CDR1 SGHVS, CDR2 FNYEAQ.

CDR3 protein: CASSLGSYGYTF. CDR3 in DNA: TGTGCCAGCAGTTTAGGGAGCTATGGCTACACCTTC. The rearrangement links TRBV12-3 or TRBV12-4 to TRBJ1-2; no clear D. CDR3 size: 12 residues. V was pared by 1 base and J by 4 bases, with 4 bases between.